The table lists the clone carrying this T cell receptor (beta chain) with a count of one. The target antigen is unknown. The primer mix had 60 Vbeta and 13 Jbeta primers. TCRdb's table, derived via immunoSEQ multiplex PCR, lists solely in-frame clones and lacks some. The table lists nearly 200,000 clones, about four fifths of them singletons, with roughly 0.1% in the top ten. Germline assignment: CDR1 SEHNR and CDR2 FQNEAQ (reference sequence). CDR3 length: 13 amino acids. With 5 bases removed from V and 4 bases from J, the gap between germline ends came to 11 bases. This entry comes from a study of cytomegalovirus exposure and HLA in healthy donors. Background on the study: One earlier analysis, a look at around 170 million T cells, found roughly 110 million unique TCR beta sequences. Regarding the study as a whole: The study flagged fewer than 200 TCR beta chains as cytomegalovirus-associated. A few V segments could not be told apart, such as TRBV6-2 and TRBV6-3, and were left out.

The sequenced sample consisted of PBMCs. The chain recombines TRBV7-9 with TRBJ2-5; D is unresolved. The sequence was collected from a boy aged 2 to 9 in good health and CMV-seronegative. In DNA, the CDR3 is TGTGCCAGCAGCCCCGTTAGTAGAGAGACCCAGTACTTC. Its protein is CASSPVSRETQYF.